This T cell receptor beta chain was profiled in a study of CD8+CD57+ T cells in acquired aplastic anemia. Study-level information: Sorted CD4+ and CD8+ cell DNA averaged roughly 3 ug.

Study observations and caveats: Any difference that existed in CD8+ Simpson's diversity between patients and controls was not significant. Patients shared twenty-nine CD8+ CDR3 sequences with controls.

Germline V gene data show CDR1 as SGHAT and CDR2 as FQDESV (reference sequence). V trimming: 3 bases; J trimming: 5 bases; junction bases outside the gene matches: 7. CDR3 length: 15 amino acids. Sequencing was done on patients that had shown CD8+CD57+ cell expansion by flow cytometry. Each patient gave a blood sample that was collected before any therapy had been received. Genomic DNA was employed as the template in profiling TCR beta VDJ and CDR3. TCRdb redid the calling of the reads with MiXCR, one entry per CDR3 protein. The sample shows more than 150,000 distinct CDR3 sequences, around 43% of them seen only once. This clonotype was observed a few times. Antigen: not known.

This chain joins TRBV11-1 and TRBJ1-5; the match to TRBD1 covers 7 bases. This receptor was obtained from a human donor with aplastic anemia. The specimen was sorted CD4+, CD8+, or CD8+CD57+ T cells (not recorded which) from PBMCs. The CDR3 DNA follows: TGTGCCAGCAGCTTTTACAGGGGACACCATCAGCCCCAGCATTTT. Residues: CASSFYRGHHQPQHF.